The next 3 T cell receptor beta chains were all read from a single sample in a study of cytomegalovirus exposure and HLA in healthy donors. PCR primers comprised 60 Vbeta and 13 Jbeta primers. The method was immunoSEQ multiplex PCR; TCRdb's version includes in-frame clones alone and lacks a portion of them. The profile shows 35,000 to 50,000 clones, roughly 80% of them singletons. Sequenced: PBMCs. The receptors come from a man aged 45 to 65 in good health and CMV-seronegative.

CDR3 region: CATSRDKQGIYEQYF. CDR3 nucleotide sequence: TGTGCCACCAGCAGGGATAAACAGGGGATCTACGAGCAGTACTTC. The chain is built from TRBV15 and TRBJ2-5, with 7 bases aligning to TRBD1. Judging by the DNA end, TRBJ2-7 fits better; the J call may be wrong. Germline CDR1 reads LNHNV; CDR2 reads YYDKDF (reference sequence). The CDR3 runs to 15 residues.

This chain uses TRBV5-8 with TRBJ1-1; tentatively, D is TRBD1 (5 bases). Germline V gene sequence: CDR1 SGHTS, CDR2 YDEGEE. CDR3 size: 14 residues. V shed 0 bases and J shed 2 bases, with 8 bases lying between them. DNA for the CDR3: TGTGCCAGCAGCTTGGGGACAAGAAACACTGAAGCTTTCTTT. Its translation is CASSLGTRNTEAFF.

The rearrangement joins TRBV7-9 to TRBJ2-1; D possibly corresponds to TRBD2 (6 bases). Germline lookup yields CDR1 SEHNR and CDR2 FQNEAQ (reference sequence). The CDR3 extends over 14 amino acids. V dropped 1 base and J dropped 8 bases, with 12 bases sitting between them. The CDR3 protein is CASSLELGGYEQFF. The CDR3, as DNA: TGTGCCAGCAGCTTAGAGCTGGGGGGTTATGAGCAGTTCTTC. Based on the CDR3 plus reference TRBV7-9 and TRBJ2-1, the full variable domain is DTGVSQNPRHKITKRGQNVTFRCDPISEHNRLYWYRQTLGQGPEFLTYFQNEAQLEKSRLLSDRFSAERPKGSFSTLEIQRTEQGDSAMYLCASSLELGGYEQFFGPGTRLTVL.